The rows below give T cell receptor beta chains drawn from one sample of a study of neurological immune-mediated disorders. One entry per CDR3 protein results from TCRdb running MiXCR on the 5' RACE reads. The sample consists of tens of thousands of distinct CDR3 sequences, roughly 6.3% of them appearing once. Material: PBMCs. The receptors were sampled from a woman in her 40s in good health. CDR3s include the opening cysteine and the closing phenylalanine or tryptophan. A D gene is named only where the DNA matches it firmly. Not every row has a clone size; where given, it reads once, few, many or a size class.

d_call	v_call	j_call	clone_size	cdr3_nt	cdr3_aa
NA	TRBV18	TRBJ2-3	many	TGTGCCAGCTCATATGAGGGAGTAGCAGATACGCAGTATTTT	CASSYEGVADTQYF
NA	TRBV7-6	TRBJ2-1	many	TGTGCCAGCAGCTTGAGCTCCTACAATGAGCAGTTCTTC	CASSLSSYNEQFF
NA	TRBV12-3/TRBV12-4	TRBJ1-4	many	TGTGCCAGCAGTTACTTAAACGGAGAAAAACTGTTTTTT	CASSYLNGEKLFF
NA	TRBV10-3	TRBJ2-5	many	TGTGCCATCAGTGAGGACGGTAAACAAGAGACCCAGTACTTC	CAISEDGKQETQYF
TRBD2	TRBV20-1	TRBJ2-7	NA	TGCAGTGCTAGAGAGTTCCGACTAGCGGCGGCCTACGAGCAGTACTTC	CSAREFRLAAAYEQYF
TRBD2	TRBV5-1	TRBJ2-1	many	TGCGCCAGCAGCTTGGAACTAGCGGGAGGGGGTGAGCAGTTCTTC	CASSLELAGGGEQFF
TRBD2	TRBV24-1	TRBJ2-1	many	TGTGCCACCAGTCGGCGGACGGGAGGGTCCTACAATGAGCAGTTCTTC	CATSRRTGGSYNEQFF
TRBD1	TRBV6-2/TRBV6-3	TRBJ2-7	many	TGTGCCAGCAGATCAGGGGGCCTCAATAACGAGCAGTACTTC	CASRSGGLNNEQYF
NA	TRBV20-1	TRBJ2-7	many	TGCAGTGCTAGCGGGACCCCAGGGGAGCAGTACTTC	CSASGTPGEQYF
TRBD1	TRBV3-1	TRBJ2-5	many	TGTGCCAGCAGCCATCTGCAGGGGGCGCATCTGAAAGAGACCCAGTACTTC	CASSHLQGAHLKETQYF
NA	TRBV12-2	TRBJ2-1	NA	TGTGCAAGTCGCTTACATCTCGCGAGCTCCTACAATGAGCAGTTCTTC	CASRLHLASSYNEQFF
TRBD2	TRBV20-1	TRBJ2-1	many	TGCAGTGCTGAGCGGGGGTCGAATGAGCAGTTCTTC	CSAERGSNEQFF
NA	TRBV30	TRBJ2-2	many	TGTGCCTGGAGTGTATCTGGGGCGTGGATCGGGGAGCTGTTTTTT	CAWSVSGAWIGELFF
TRBD1	TRBV28	TRBJ2-7	many	TGTGCCAGTATTCGGACAGGCTCCTACGAGCAGTACTTC	CASIRTGSYEQYF
NA	TRBV3-1	TRBJ2-5	many	TGTGCCAGCAGCCAAGGGCTGACCCAGTACTTC	CASSQGLTQYF
TRBD1	TRBV5-1	TRBJ2-1	many	TGCGCCAGCAGCTTGTCGGGACAGGGCTACAATGAGCAGTTCTTC	CASSLSGQGYNEQFF
NA	TRBV5-1	TRBJ2-2	many	TGCGCCAGCAGCGCTCGGGATCCCAAATCCGGGGAGCTGTTTTTT	CASSARDPKSGELFF
NA	TRBV4-3	TRBJ1-2	many	TGCGCCAGCAGCCAAGTTTGGGGGGAGGTTAGCTATGGCTACACCTTC	CASSQVWGEVSYGYTF
NA	TRBV7-2	TRBJ1-5	many	TGTGCCAGCAGTACAGGCAGTTATCAGCCCCAGCATTTT	CASSTGSYQPQHF